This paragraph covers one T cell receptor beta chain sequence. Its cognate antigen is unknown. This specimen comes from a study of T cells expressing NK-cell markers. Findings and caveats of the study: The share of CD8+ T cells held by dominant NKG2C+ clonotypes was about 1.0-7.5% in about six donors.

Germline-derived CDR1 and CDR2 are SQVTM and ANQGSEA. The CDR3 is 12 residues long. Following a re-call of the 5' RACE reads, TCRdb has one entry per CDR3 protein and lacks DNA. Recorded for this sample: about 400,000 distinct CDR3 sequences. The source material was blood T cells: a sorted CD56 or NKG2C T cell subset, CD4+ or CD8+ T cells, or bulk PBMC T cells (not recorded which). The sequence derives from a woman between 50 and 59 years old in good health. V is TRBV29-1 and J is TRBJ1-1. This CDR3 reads CSVEGVESEAFF.